Listed here are 26 T cell receptor beta chains from one sample, sequenced in a study of blood T cell repertoires in COVID-19. The data were produced by immunoSEQ multiplex PCR, yet TCRdb's version contains in-frame clones alone and is incomplete. Of a few hundred thousand clones listed, approximately 84% were seen once; the top ten hold 2.5% to 3.5%. Sequencing input: PBMCs or T cells enriched from blood (not recorded which). The receptors shown here come from a woman aged 25 to 39 who had recovered from COVID-19.

The rearrangement uses TRBV19 and TRBJ1-1, with D possibly being TRBD1 (5 bases). V lost 3 bases and J lost 4, with 15 bases in between. This CDR3 contains 15 residues. The germline CDR1 and CDR2 sequences are LNHDA and SQIVND (reference sequence). CDR3 region: CASSMLTLGGTEAFF. The CDR3 coding sequence is TGTGCCAGTAGTATGTTAACACTGGGGGGCACTGAAGCTTTCTTT.

The CDR3 region is CASSQGIAGAPSQDTQYF. The CDR3 DNA follows: TGCGCCAGCAGCCAAGGTATAGCGGGGGCCCCCTCTCAGGATACGCAGTATTTT. The chain joins TRBV4-1 to TRBJ2-3, with 9 nucleotides matching TRBD2. CDR3 length: 18 residues. V dropped 1 base and J dropped 6; count of bases not matched to a gene: 14. Germline assignment: CDR1 MGHRA and CDR2 YSYEKL.

The genes are TRBV15 and TRBJ1-3; 7 nucleotides line up with TRBD1. J lost 2 bases, V lost 2 bases, and 3 bases had no gene match. The CDR3 loop spans 15 amino acids. Germline values: CDR1 LNHNV, CDR2 YYDKDF (reference sequence). CDR3 sequence (DNA): TGTGCCACCAGCAGAACAGGGGACCCTGGAAACACCATATATTTT. It encodes CATSRTGDPGNTIYF.

The chain links TRBV7-9 to TRBJ1-3, with a tentative D call TRBD1 (5 bases). The germline V gene has CDR1 SEHNR and CDR2 FQNEAQ (reference sequence). Trimming pared 6 bases from V and 1 base from J, leaving 13 bases between. The CDR3 length is 15 residues. The CDR3: CASRPPTESGNTIYF. As DNA, the CDR3 is TGTGCCAGCAGGCCCCCGACAGAATCTGGAAACACCATATATTTT.

The chain links TRBV9 to TRBJ1-1, with unresolved D. The CDR3 has 15 residues. The V end was cut by 0 bases, the J end by 0 bases, with 9 bases between. Germline CDR1 SGDLS, CDR2 YYNGEE. The CDR3 region is CASSVDERMNTEAFF. CDR3 sequence (DNA): TGTGCCAGCAGCGTAGATGAGAGAATGAACACTGAAGCTTTCTTT.

The V and J genes are TRBV5-1 and TRBJ1-4; possibly TRBD1 for D (6 bases). The CDR3 sequence is 15 residues long. V was cut by 4 bases and J by 5 bases, with 15 bases left in between. The germline V gene encodes CDR1 SGHRS and CDR2 YFSETQ. The chain's CDR3 is CASSPRTEPNEKLFF. The CDR3, as DNA: TGCGCCAGCAGCCCCAGGACAGAACCAAATGAAAAACTGTTTTTT.

The gene calls are TRBV7-2 and TRBJ1-5; 8 nucleotides agree with TRBD1. Germline V gene sequence: CDR1 SGHTA, CDR2 FQGNSA. The length of the CDR3 is 16 residues. The V gene end was trimmed by 5 bases and the J gene end by 1 base; junction bases not matched to a gene: 7. This CDR3 reads CASSPWTGTSNQPQHF. The CDR3 DNA is TGTGCCAGCAGCCCCTGGACAGGGACCAGCAATCAGCCCCAGCATTTT.

This rearrangement joins TRBV4-1 to TRBJ1-1; 7 bases fit TRBD1. Germline CDR1 is MGHRA and CDR2 is YSYEKL. V dropped 3 bases and J dropped 0; count of bases not matched to a gene: 7. The CDR3 is 16 residues long. CDR3 protein: CASSHDRERLNTEAFF. CDR3 DNA sequence: TGCGCCAGCAGCCACGACAGGGAAAGGCTGAACACTGAAGCTTTCTTT.

The chain is built from TRBV5-6 and TRBJ2-5, with D tentatively TRBD2 (5 bases). This CDR3 comprises 12 residues. In germline, CDR1 is SGHDT, CDR2 YYEEEE. Trimming took 10 bases from V and 1 from J, leaving 11 bases between them. CDR3 region: CAELDSQETQYF. The CDR3 nucleotides are TGTGCCGAACTGGACTCCCAAGAGACCCAGTACTTC.

V is TRBV4-2 and J is TRBJ2-1; no clear D. V was cut by 1 base and J by 3 bases, with 22 bases left in between. This CDR3 region has 19 residues. CDR1 LGHNA and CDR2 YNFKEQ come from the germline V gene. This CDR3 reads CASSQGASLTNPLYNEQFF. CDR3 in DNA: TGTGCCAGCAGCCAAGGGGCATCCCTAACGAACCCTCTCTACAATGAGCAGTTCTTC.

The rearrangement uses TRBV5-1 and TRBJ1-2; a weak D match, TRBD1 (6 bases). This CDR3 spans 13 amino acids. Trimming pared 9 bases from V and 3 bases from J, leaving 15 bases between. Germline-derived CDR1 and CDR2 are SGHRS and YFSETQ. This CDR3 is CATLGQSHYGYTF. DNA of the CDR3: TGCGCCACCCTCGGACAGTCCCACTATGGCTACACCTTC. Full variable domain (remainder filled in from reference TRBV5-1 and TRBJ1-2): KAGVTQTPRYLIKTRGQQVTLSCSPISGHRSVSWYQQTPGQGLQFLFEYFSETQRNKGNFPGRFSGRQFSNSRSEMNVSTLELGDSALYLCATLGQSHYGYTFGSGTRLTVV.

This clone was seen a single time. The V and J genes are TRBV12-5 and TRBJ2-1, with 7 bases that match TRBD1. Trimming took 6 bases from V and 0 from J; bases not matched to a gene: 26. Germline lookup yields CDR1 LGHNT and CDR2 FRNRAP. CDR3 length: 22 residues. DNA of the CDR3: TGTGCTAGTGGCCCCAGTCGTGTTCGGGACAGAGACCTTAAGGGCTCCTACAATGAGCAGTTCTTC. Protein sequence: CASGPSRVRDRDLKGSYNEQFF.

V is TRBV12-3 or TRBV12-4 and J is TRBJ1-1, with D unresolved. The CDR3 runs 13 residues. The ends were cut back, 6 bases at V and 6 bases at J, with 14 bases in the middle. CDR3 loop: CASRPPTTSEAFF. For the CDR3, the DNA is TGTGCCAGCAGACCACCGACGACTTCTGAAGCTTTCTTT.

J is TRBJ2-1 and V is TRBV21-1; the D call in the table, TRBD2, was not verified against the DNA. TRBV21-1 is a listed pseudogene. This CDR3 has 16 amino acids. The CDR3 region has the DNA TGTGCCAGCAGCGAACATGGGACTAGCGGGAGCCATGAGCAGTTCTTC. Translation gives CASSEHGTSGSHEQFF.

This chain connects TRBV5-1 to TRBJ2-7, with a weak D call TRBD2 (6 bases). Germline CDR1 SGHRS, CDR2 YFSETQ. The V end lost 1 base, the J end lost 0 bases, and 11 bases lay between the germline ends. This CDR3 is 15 amino acids long. The CDR3 here is CASSLLADYSYEQYF. The CDR3 DNA follows: TGCGCCAGCAGCTTGCTCGCGGACTACTCCTACGAGCAGTACTTC.

This CDR3 reads CASRWGTSGNNEQFF. DNA of the CDR3: TGTGCCAGCAGGTGGGGGACTAGCGGTAACAATGAGCAGTTCTTC. The gene calls are TRBV27 and TRBJ2-1, with 11 bases that match TRBD2. The germline V gene encodes CDR1 MNHEY and CDR2 SMNVEV (reference sequence). The CDR3 has 15 residues. The V gene end was trimmed by 6 bases and the J gene end by 5 bases; junction bases not matched to a gene: 6.

Written as DNA, the CDR3 is TGTGCCAGCAGCTCGGCAGGCCTGAACACTGAAGCTTTCTTT. The encoded protein is CASSSAGLNTEAFF. The chain links TRBV7-3 to TRBJ1-1; the D is unclear. The CDR3 has 14 amino acids. The V end lost 4 bases, the J end lost 0 bases, and 9 bases lay between the germline ends. Germline lookup yields CDR1 SGHTA and CDR2 FQGTGA.

The J gene is TRBJ2-7, the V gene TRBV2; 14 positions match TRBD2. The CDR3 extends over 13 amino acids. Per the germline V gene, CDR1 is SNHLY and CDR2 is FYNNEI. With 6 bases clipped from V and 6 bases from J, the junction kept 1 base outside the gene matches. CDR3 coding DNA: TGTGCCAGCAGAGGGACTAGCGGGGGCGAGCAGTACTTC. It specifies CASRGTSGGEQYF.

V is TRBV28 and J is TRBJ2-7, with D possibly being TRBD1 (9 bases). The germline gives CDR1 MDHEN, CDR2 SYDVKM. The CDR3 extends over 15 amino acids. The V gene lost 4 bases and the J gene lost 5 bases, with 18 bases spanning the gap. CDR3 region: CASSSGGTGKDEQYF. The CDR3 DNA is TGTGCCAGCAGTTCGGGGGGGACAGGGAAGGACGAGCAGTACTTC.

This clone appeared a single time. The CDR3 DNA is TGTGCCAGCAGCCCGGACAGTAATGAAAAACTGTTTTTT. This translates into CASSPDSNEKLFF. This chain connects TRBV7-2 to TRBJ1-4; a weak D match, TRBD1 (6 bases). Trimming removed 5 bases at V and 4 bases at J, with 8 bases between. The CDR3 runs 13 residues. Germline lookup yields CDR1 SGHTA and CDR2 FQGNSA.

The V gene is TRBV15, the J gene TRBJ1-1; D may be TRBD1 (5 bases). The V and J ends lost 0 bases and 5 bases respectively, with 13 bases between them. The CDR3 is 15 amino acids. CDR1 and CDR2 (germline): LNHNV, YYDKDF (reference sequence). CDR3 in amino acids: CATSRDGRGGTEAFF. CDR3 in DNA: TGTGCCACCAGCAGAGATGGGAGGGGAGGAACTGAAGCTTTCTTT. The variable domain in full, with the rest retrieved from reference TRBV15 and TRBJ1-1, is DAMVIQNPRYQVTQFGKPVTLSCSQTLNHNVMYWYQQKSSQAPKLLFHYYDKDFNNEADTPDNFQSRRPNTSFCFLDIRSPGLGDTAMYLCATSRDGRGGTEAFFGQGTRLTVV.

This rearrangement joins TRBV3-1 (or the pseudogene TRBV3-2) to TRBJ2-3; D remains unclear. Trimming left V 0 bases short and J 6 bases short, with 7 bases between. The CDR3 is 13 amino acids. Germline lookup yields CDR1 LGHDT and CDR2 YNNKEL (reference sequence). The CDR3 sequence is CASSQEIGDTQYF. Written as DNA, the CDR3 is TGTGCCAGCAGCCAAGAGATCGGGGATACGCAGTATTTT.

The chain joins TRBV19 to TRBJ2-5, with D uncertain. The CDR3 extends over 11 amino acids. Trimming took 6 bases from V and 5 from J, leaving 7 bases between them. Per germline, CDR1 LNHDA and CDR2 SQIVND (reference sequence). The CDR3 nucleotides read TGTGCCAGTAGAGAGGAGGAGACCCAGTACTTC. Amino acids: CASREEETQYF.

J is TRBJ2-7 and V is TRBV5-6; the D gene is possibly TRBD2 (6 bases). The V gene lost 3 bases and the J gene lost 3 bases, with 13 bases spanning the gap. The CDR3 extends over 14 amino acids. Per the germline V gene, CDR1 is SGHDT and CDR2 is YYEEEE. This CDR3 is CASSSGVGDYEQYF. DNA of the CDR3: TGTGCCAGCAGCTCGGGAGTGGGAGACTACGAGCAGTACTTC.

CDR3 protein: CASSLVGQGIETQYF. For the CDR3, the DNA is TGTGCCAGCAGCTTAGTAGGGCAGGGAATAGAGACCCAGTACTTC. The chain links TRBV7-9 to TRBJ2-5, with D perhaps TRBD1 (5 bases). Germline lookup yields CDR1 SEHNR and CDR2 FQNEAQ (reference sequence). This CDR3 has 15 residues. Deletions cut 1 base from V and 4 bases from J, with 13 bases between. Drawing the rest from reference TRBV7-9 and TRBJ2-5, the complete variable domain is DTGVSQNPRHKITKRGQNVTFRCDPISEHNRLYWYRQTLGQGPEFLTYFQNEAQLEKSRLLSDRFSAERPKGSFSTLEIQRTEQGDSAMYLCASSLVGQGIETQYFGPGTRLLVL.

The V call is TRBV12-3 or TRBV12-4, the J call TRBJ2-7; a possible D gene is TRBD2 (6 bases). V shed 5 bases and J shed 2 bases, with 10 bases lying between them. There are 13 residues in the CDR3. The CDR3: CASSNSGAYEQYF. CDR3 coding DNA: TGTGCCAGCAGTAATAGCGGAGCCTACGAGCAGTACTTC.